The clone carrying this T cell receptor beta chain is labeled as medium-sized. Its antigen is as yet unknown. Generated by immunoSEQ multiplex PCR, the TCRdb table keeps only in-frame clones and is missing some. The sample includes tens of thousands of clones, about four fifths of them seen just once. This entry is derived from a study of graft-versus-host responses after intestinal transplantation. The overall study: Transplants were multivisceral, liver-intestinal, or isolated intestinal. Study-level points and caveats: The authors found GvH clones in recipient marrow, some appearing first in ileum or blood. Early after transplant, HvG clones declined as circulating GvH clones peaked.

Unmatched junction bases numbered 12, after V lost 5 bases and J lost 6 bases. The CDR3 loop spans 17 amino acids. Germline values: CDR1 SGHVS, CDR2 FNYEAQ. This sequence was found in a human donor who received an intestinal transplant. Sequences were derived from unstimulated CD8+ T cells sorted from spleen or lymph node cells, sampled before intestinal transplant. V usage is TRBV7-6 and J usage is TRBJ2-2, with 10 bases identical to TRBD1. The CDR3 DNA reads TGTGCCAGCAGCGACCGACAGGGGGCAATTTCTGCCGGGGAGCTGTTTTTT. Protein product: CASSDRQGAISAGELFF. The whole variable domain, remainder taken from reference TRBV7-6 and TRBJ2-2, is GAGVSQSPRYKVTKRGQDVALRCDPISGHVSLYWYRQALGQGPEFLTYFNYEAQQDKSGLPNDRFSAERPEGSISTLTIQRTEQRDSAMYRCASSDRQGAISAGELFFGEGSRLTVL.